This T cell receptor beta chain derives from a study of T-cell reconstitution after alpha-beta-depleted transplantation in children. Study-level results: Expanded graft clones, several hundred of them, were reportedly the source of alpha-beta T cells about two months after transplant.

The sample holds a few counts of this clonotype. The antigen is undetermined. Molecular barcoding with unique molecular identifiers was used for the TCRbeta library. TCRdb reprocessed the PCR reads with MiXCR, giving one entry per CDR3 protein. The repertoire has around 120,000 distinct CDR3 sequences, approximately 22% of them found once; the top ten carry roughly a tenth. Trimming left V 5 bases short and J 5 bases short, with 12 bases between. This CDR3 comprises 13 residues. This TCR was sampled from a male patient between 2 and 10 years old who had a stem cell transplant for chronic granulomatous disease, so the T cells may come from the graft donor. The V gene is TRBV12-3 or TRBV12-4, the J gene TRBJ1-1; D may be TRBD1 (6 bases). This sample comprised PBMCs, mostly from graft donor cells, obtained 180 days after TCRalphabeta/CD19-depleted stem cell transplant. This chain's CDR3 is CASSPFRGTEAFF. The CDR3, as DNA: TGTGCCAGCAGTCCCTTTAGGGGGACTGAAGCTTTCTTT.